A single sample gave rise to the 29 T cell receptor beta chains below, sequenced in a study of OX40 agonist ivuxolimab in advanced cancers. Produced via immunoSEQ multiplex PCR; TCRdb's table is partial and in-frame only. Altogether around 100,000 clones are present, 89% being singletons, with the ten largest covering 0.3% to 0.4%. The sequencing here drew on CD4+ or CD8+ T cells sorted from blood, taken in a trial of the OX40 agonist ivuxolimab. The receptors here all came from an adult with an advanced solid tumor such as melanoma, head and neck, liver or kidney cancer.

V gene TRBV27 combines with J gene TRBJ1-2; tentatively, D is TRBD1 (5 bases). V gave up 3 bases and J gave up 4 bases, with 12 bases separating them. CDR1 is MNHEY, CDR2 SMNVEV, per germline (reference sequence). This CDR3 region has 14 residues. The CDR3 nucleotides are TGTGCCAGCAGTTTCCGGGGGGAAGGCTATGGCTACACCTTC. Protein: CASSFRGEGYGYTF.

The V gene is TRBV19, the J gene TRBJ2-7; D is ambiguous. V gave up 6 bases and J gave up 0 bases, with 12 bases separating them. Looked up from germline, CDR1 is LNHDA and CDR2 is SQIVND (reference sequence). This CDR3 has 14 amino acids. Here the CDR3 DNA reads TGTGCCAGTAGCGAGACTCTGAGCTCCTACGAGCAGTACTTC. It encodes CASSETLSSYEQYF.

V is TRBV6-6 and J is TRBJ1-5; D may be TRBD1 (5 bases). Germline lookup yields CDR1 MNHNY and CDR2 SVGAGI (reference sequence). The CDR3 spans 16 residues. With 4 bases removed from V and 4 bases from J, the gap between germline ends came to 17 bases. This CDR3 is CASSLVDNFLNQPQHF. The DNA for the CDR3 is TGTGCCAGCAGTTTGGTGGACAATTTCTTGAATCAGCCCCAGCATTTT.

The chain links TRBV29-1 to TRBJ2-7, with 7 bases aligning to TRBD1. This CDR3 region has 13 residues. From germline, CDR1 is SQVTM and CDR2 ANQGSEA. The J segment lost 0 bases and the V segment lost 7 bases, leaving 6 bases of the junction unmatched. DNA of the CDR3: TGCAGCGCTGGGGACAGCAGCTCCTACGAGCAGTACTTC. The encoded protein is CSAGDSSSYEQYF.

The chain couples TRBV9 to TRBJ2-1, with TRBD2 as a possible D gene (5 bases). Germline V gives CDR1 SGDLS, CDR2 YYNGEE. V was clipped by 0 bases and J by 2 bases, with 15 bases between them. The CDR3 is 17 amino acids. The CDR3 loop is CASSVDPNPGTYNEQFF. The DNA for the CDR3 is TGTGCCAGCAGCGTAGACCCCAACCCGGGGACCTACAATGAGCAGTTCTTC.

The chain employs TRBV9 and TRBJ2-3; D is unresolved. The V gene's germline CDR1 is SGDLS and CDR2 YYNGEE. The CDR3 spans 19 residues. Trimming shortened V by 4 bases and J by 0 bases, and 24 bases separated the two germline ends. CDR3 region: CASSSRLGGAIPSTDTQYF. The DNA of the CDR3 is TGTGCCAGCAGCTCCCGACTTGGCGGAGCAATACCTAGCACAGATACGCAGTATTTT.

This chain uses TRBV6-5 with TRBJ2-1; D is perhaps TRBD2 (5 bases). Germline-derived CDR1 and CDR2 are MNHEY and SVGAGI. The V and J ends lost 6 bases and 8 bases respectively, with 14 bases between them. CDR3 length: 13 residues. The CDR3, as DNA: TGTGCCAGCAGCCGACTAACGAAGGATGAGCAGTTCTTC. Translation gives CASSRLTKDEQFF.

The rearrangement links TRBV5-8 to TRBJ2-4, with D perhaps matching TRBD1 (6 bases). There are 13 residues in the CDR3. V was pared by 1 base and J by 15 bases, with 17 bases between. From germline, CDR1 is SGHTS and CDR2 YDEGEE. The CDR3 spells CASSLLGDRPRYF. The DNA of the CDR3 is TGTGCCAGCAGCTTGTTAGGAGACAGGCCGAGGTACTTC.

DNA for the CDR3: TGTGCCAGCAGCTTAGGGAGACTAGCGGGAACAGATACGCAGTATTTT. It specifies CASSLGRLAGTDTQYF. The chain joins TRBV7-9 to TRBJ2-3; TRBD2 matches at 11 bases. The CDR3 extends over 16 amino acids. V dropped 1 base and J dropped 3; count of bases not matched to a gene: 3. Per germline, CDR1 SEHNR and CDR2 FQNEAQ (reference sequence).

The chain employs TRBV5-1 and TRBJ2-1; TRBD2 aligns across 14 bases. Germline trimming cut 4 bases from V and 8 bases from J; bases unmatched to any gene: 5. CDR3 length equals 15 residues. CDR1 and CDR2 (germline): SGHRS, YFSETQ. CDR3 region: CASSPGLAGADEQFF. In nucleotides, the CDR3 is TGCGCCAGCAGCCCGGGACTAGCGGGAGCAGATGAGCAGTTCTTC.

The J gene is TRBJ2-7, the V gene TRBV18, with TRBD2 matching 9 bases. Germline lookup yields CDR1 KGHSH and CDR2 LQKENI. The CDR3 is 17 amino acids. The trim removed 4 bases at V and 6 bases at J, leaving 16 bases unmatched. The chain's CDR3 is CASSLRTSETRVGEQYF. DNA for the CDR3: TGTGCCAGCTCACTACGGACTAGCGAGACAAGGGTAGGCGAGCAGTACTTC.

The J gene is TRBJ1-1, the V gene TRBV6-1; the match to TRBD1 covers 9 bases. CDR3 length: 15 amino acids. V was clipped by 6 bases and J by 6 bases; unmatched bases: 11. CDR1 MNHNS and CDR2 SASEGT come from the germline V gene. CDR3 DNA: TGTGCCAGCAGCAAACCCCTCGGACAGGGGCCTGAAGCTTTCTTT. Translated: CASSKPLGQGPEAFF.

The chain carries TRBV29-1 and TRBJ1-5, with D uncertain. CDR1 is SQVTM, CDR2 ANQGSEA, per germline. The CDR3 is 12 amino acids. With 6 bases removed from V and 4 bases from J, the gap between germline ends came to 10 bases. The CDR3: CSVLTGNQPQHF. The CDR3 region has the DNA TGCAGCGTCTTGACTGGAAATCAGCCCCAGCATTTT.

The chain combines TRBV19 with TRBJ2-7, with 8 bases fitting TRBD2. V lost 10 bases to trimming and J lost 4 bases; unmatched junction nucleotides: 6. CDR3 length: 12 amino acids. In germline, CDR1 is LNHDA, CDR2 SQIVND (reference sequence). The CDR3 region is CATQTSEYEQYF. The CDR3 region has the DNA TGTGCCACCCAGACTAGCGAATACGAGCAGTACTTC.

The rearrangement links TRBV9 to TRBJ1-2, with 7 bases that match TRBD1. In germline, CDR1 is SGDLS, CDR2 YYNGEE. The CDR3 extends over 15 amino acids. V lost 4 bases and J lost 0; bases outside the gene matches: 6. CDR3 region: CASSPGTASNYGYTF. CDR3 coding DNA: TGTGCCAGCAGCCCCGGGACAGCCTCTAACTATGGCTACACCTTC.

The chain uses TRBV29-1 and TRBJ1-2, with no clear D. CDR3 length equals 15 residues. V was shortened by 1 base and J by 3 bases, with 15 bases between the two germline ends. Germline values: CDR1 SQVTM, CDR2 ANQGSEA. The CDR3 sequence is CSVEGNSAGYYGYTF. CDR3 DNA sequence: TGCAGCGTTGAAGGAAATAGTGCAGGTTACTATGGCTACACCTTC.

The table lists this clone with a count of one. The chain employs TRBV5-1 and TRBJ2-2; D is uncertain. V was pared by 2 bases and J by 5 bases, with 7 bases between. The germline CDR1 and CDR2 sequences are SGHRS and YFSETQ. The CDR3 is made up of 13 amino acids. The CDR3 DNA follows: TGCGCCAGCAGCTTAGGTGGGACCGGGGAGCTGTTTTTT. Translating it yields CASSLGGTGELFF.

This clone was found once. The genes are TRBV4-2 and TRBJ2-3, with a tentative D call TRBD2 (6 bases). The V end was cut by 3 bases, the J end by 2 bases, with 12 bases between. CDR1 and CDR2 from the germline V gene are LGHNA and YNFKEQ. The CDR3 totals 15 residues. CDR3 amino acids: CASSHPGGNTDTQYF. The CDR3, as DNA: TGTGCCAGCAGCCACCCCGGCGGGAACACAGATACGCAGTATTTT.

This chain connects TRBV30 to TRBJ1-6; the D gene is possibly TRBD1 (5 bases). In germline, CDR1 is GTSNPN, CDR2 SVGIG (reference sequence). The CDR3 totals 12 residues. Trimming cost V 3 bases and J 14 bases, with 14 bases left between them. CDR3 protein: CAWSEGHRTLHF. The CDR3 DNA reads as TGTGCCTGGAGCGAGGGTCACAGGACCCTCCACTTT.

The chain recombines TRBV19 with TRBJ2-5, with 10 bases lining up with TRBD2. CDR1 is LNHDA and CDR2 is SQIVND in the germline V gene (reference sequence). This CDR3 is built from 15 residues. J gave up 1 base and V 5 bases, and 4 bases lay outside the gene matches. For the CDR3, the DNA is TGTGCCAGTAGTTCACTAGCGGGGCTCCAAGAGACCCAGTACTTC. Translated: CASSSLAGLQETQYF.

The gene calls are TRBV11-2 and TRBJ2-3; D is ambiguous. The CDR3 runs 13 residues. Germline assignment: CDR1 SGHAT and CDR2 FQNNGV. V was clipped by 2 bases and J by 1 base, with 4 bases between them. The CDR3 here is CASSLSRTDTQYF. The DNA of the CDR3 is TGTGCCAGCAGCTTATCCCGCACAGATACGCAGTATTTT. Filled out from reference TRBV11-2 and TRBJ2-3, the complete variable domain reads EAGVAQSPRYKIIEKRQSVAFWCNPISGHATLYWYQQILGQGPKLLIQFQNNGVVDDSQLPKDRFSAERLKGVDSTLKIQPAKLEDSAVYLCASSLSRTDTQYFGPGTRLTVL.

V usage is TRBV19 and J usage is TRBJ1-6; tentatively, D is TRBD1 (6 bases). CDR1 LNHDA and CDR2 SQIVND come from the germline V gene (reference sequence). The CDR3 sequence is 15 residues long. The V gene lost 5 bases and the J gene lost 8 bases, with 16 bases spanning the gap. CDR3 residues: CASSSRQGFDSPLHF. The CDR3 DNA follows: TGTGCCAGTAGTTCTCGGCAGGGGTTTGATTCACCCCTCCACTTT.

This CDR3 reads CASSPSTHSSGNTIYF. The CDR3 nucleotides read TGTGCCAGCTCACCCTCGACTCATAGCTCTGGAAACACCATATATTTT. V gene TRBV18 combines with J gene TRBJ1-3; D not certain. Trimming stripped 3 bases from V and 0 bases from J, with 12 bases between. This CDR3 spans 16 amino acids. Germline loops: CDR1 KGHSH, CDR2 LQKENI.

J is TRBJ2-7 and V is TRBV30, with TRBD1 matching 9 bases. The germline CDR1 and CDR2 sequences are GTSNPN and SVGIG (reference sequence). V shed 1 base, J shed 2 bases, and the junction held 3 bases outside the gene matches. The CDR3 covers 14 residues. CDR3 in amino acids: CAWSGRTGAYEQYF. CDR3 nucleotides: TGTGCCTGGAGTGGTAGGACAGGGGCCTACGAGCAGTACTTC.

The gene calls are TRBV27 and TRBJ2-7; D is perhaps TRBD1 or TRBD2 (5 bases each). From germline, CDR1 is MNHEY and CDR2 SMNVEV (reference sequence). V lost 5 bases to trimming and J lost 4 bases, with 18 bases between them. The CDR3 contains 15 residues. CDR3 in amino acids: CASSIRDHPYYEQYF. In DNA form, the CDR3 reads TGTGCCAGCAGTATCCGGGACCACCCCTATTACGAGCAGTACTTC.

In its sample, this clone was seen a few times. The rearrangement links TRBV11-2 to TRBJ2-3, with TRBD2 matching 10 bases. This CDR3 is 15 amino acids long. Germline assignment: CDR1 SGHAT and CDR2 FQNNGV. Trimming took 5 bases from V and 2 from J; bases not matched to a gene: 4. The CDR3 coding sequence is TGTGCCAGCAGCGGACTAGCGGTTTCCACAGATACGCAGTATTTT. It yields the protein CASSGLAVSTDTQYF.

This clone was observed a single time. The genes are TRBV28 and TRBJ2-5; no clear D. Trimming removed 6 bases at V and 3 bases at J, with 8 bases between. CDR1 MDHEN and CDR2 SYDVKM come from the germline V gene. The CDR3 is made up of 12 amino acids. The CDR3 loop reads CASSLIEETQYF. CDR3 nucleotide sequence: TGTGCCAGCAGCCTCATTGAAGAGACCCAGTACTTC.

The rearrangement links TRBV27 to TRBJ2-1; no firm D call. There are 14 residues in the CDR3. V lost 6 bases to trimming and J lost 4 bases, with 13 bases between them. Per the germline V gene, CDR1 is MNHEY and CDR2 is SMNVEV (reference sequence). CDR3 sequence: CASRSYPDYNEQFF. CDR3 sequence (DNA): TGTGCCAGCAGATCTTACCCTGATTACAATGAGCAGTTCTTC.

This chain links TRBV7-2 with TRBJ2-6, with D maybe TRBD1 (7 bases). The V gene's germline CDR1 is SGHTA and CDR2 FQGNSA. The CDR3 is 14 residues long. Trimming removed 5 bases at V and 10 bases at J, with 15 bases between. The CDR3 nucleotides are TGTGCCAGCAGCCGGGAGTCAGGGGGAAACGTCCTGACTTTC. Protein product: CASSRESGGNVLTF.